Detailed here is one TCR beta chain. Between the trimmed V and J ends, which lost 4 bases and 4 bases, there was a span of 19 bases. The germline V gene has CDR1 SGHAT and CDR2 FQNNGV. The CDR3 is 16 residues long. This sample was taken from a study of T cells in Graves' hyperthyroidism and ophthalmopathy. TCR beta CDR3 regions were amplified from RNA transcripts. Primed by the HTBI set, a first-round RT-PCR was run on the TCR CDR3. Each CDR3 protein is one row after TCRdb ran MiXCR on the multiplex PCR reads. The sample records approximately 630,000 distinct CDR3 sequences, about 16% being singletons.

The rearrangement uses TRBV11-2 and TRBJ2-5, with D perhaps given as TRBD1 or TRBD2 (8 bases each). The receptor's source is a woman aged 25 to 39 with Graves' hyperthyroidism. Material: blood. This CDR3 reads CASSSGGHRGGETQYF. As DNA, the CDR3 is TGTGCCAGCAGCTCGGGGGGGCACAGGGGGGGAGAGACCCAGTACTTC.